This T cell receptor beta chain is from a study of blood T cell repertoires in COVID-19. Overall study context: The United States, Italy and Spain supplied acute and convalescent COVID-19 samples.

Participant reports of clinical history set cohort assignment. Assay: immunoSEQ multiplex PCR; the TCRdb copy retains only in-frame clones and omits some. The table has almost 85,000 clones, roughly 91% seen once; the top ten hold less than 1.5%. There are 15 residues in the CDR3. Germline CDR1 is SEHNR and CDR2 is FQNEAQ (reference sequence). V shed 1 base and J shed 1 base, with 7 bases lying between them. This TCR was recovered from a woman aged 45 to 65 with acute COVID-19. The chain joins TRBV7-9 to TRBJ2-2; no definite D call. The specimen sequenced was PBMCs or T cells enriched from blood (not recorded which). The CDR3 DNA sequence: TGTGCCAGCAGCTTAGGCGAGTGGAACACCGGGGAGCTGTTTTTT. This translates into CASSLGEWNTGELFF.